This T cell receptor (beta chain) was profiled in a study of blood T cell repertoires in COVID-19. The wider study: Whether acute or convalescent, the COVID-19 samples came from the United States, Italy and Spain. Sample material is recorded as cDNA or gDNA derived from T cells, B-cell-depleted T cells, or PBMCs.

Trimming took 7 bases from V and 6 from J; bases not matched to a gene: 14. The CDR3 spans 16 residues. The authors' processing: Using reference gene primer amplification, nucleated cell counts were estimated. Clones were read by immunoSEQ multiplex PCR, and TCRdb kept only the in-frame ones, dropping some. The V and J calls and clone size are taken from that table; D and trimming were inferred from the DNA. The sample carries some 300,000 clones, around 89% recorded once. This TCR derives from a woman in her twenties or thirties who had recovered from COVID-19. The chain uses TRBV5-3 and TRBJ2-2, with 8 bases identical to TRBD2. TRBV5-3 is known as an ORF, though its function is uncertain. Sequenced sample: peripheral blood. This CDR3 is CARQPVSSGAAGELFF. In DNA, the CDR3 is TGTGCCAGACAACCCGTGAGTAGCGGGGCGGCCGGGGAGCTGTTTTTT.